This T cell receptor (beta chain) was recovered during a study of T cell responses to AZD1222 COVID-19 vaccine (dated by TCRdb to the early 2020s). About the investigation overall: Because spike-specific TCR depth and breadth did not differ between the two schedules, AZD1222 recipients who got a second dose at roughly 4 weeks were pooled with those who got a second dose at roughly 12 weeks. TCR sequencing was performed for roughly 240 trial participants, of whom approximately 200 were given two doses of AZD1222 and approximately 25 were given two doses of MenACWY control vaccine. Trial participants were enrolled by age into subgroups of 18-55, 56-69 and 70-plus years, and around 140, 26 and 57 TCR-sequenced participants, respectively, were included in these subgroups. Results the study describes overall, beyond this receptor: The whole spike protein was spanned by vaccine-associated CD4 TCRs, and dominant responses were seen in regions 160-218 and 743-854. After two AZD1222 doses, spike-specific TCR breadth and depth were significantly higher than at day 0 and than in MenACWY recipients. Participants were mostly white British and included more females than males, and it was suggested by the authors that clonal diversity may have been underestimated. Reportedly, almost half of the unique spike-specific TCRs recognized epitopes lying outside the regions that are mutated in the B.1.351 and B.1.1.7 variants. In the small 56-69-year group, the increase in depth fell short of significance, most likely because of low power. Only five or six AZD1222 recipients were SARS-CoV-2 seropositive at baseline, limiting conclusions about previously exposed vaccinees. Because no samples from the day 14 peak response were available, repertoires could be characterized only after the peak T cell response.

To note about this clone: This clone's antigen is unknown. No quality values exist for individual bases; no much larger clone is one base distant.

The time point label for this specimen denotes: baseline before first vaccination. The vaccinee samples were drawn from two UK trials, COV001 and COV002, one of which was a single-blind randomized controlled phase 2/3 trial testing AZD1222 (ChAdOx1 nCoV-19) in healthy adults. For TCRbeta chain sequencing, PBMC samples from trial participants were taken at day 0 and at day 28 after the second dose. Taken from the germline V gene (reference sequence), the CDR1 and CDR2 loops are LNHNV and YYDKDF. Between the V and J ends, shortened by 0 bases and 3 bases respectively, the junction contains 3 bases. The CDR3 covers 13 residues, taking in both the cysteine and the phenylalanine. Of all the DNA, just the CDR3 is kept, 39 bases in frame from base 1. The CDR3 regions of human TCRbeta chains were subjected to immunosequencing. As for the authors' bioinformatics: TCRs in the repertoires were compared against a reference library of SARS-CoV-2-specific TCRs that had been generated with the MIRA antigen-specificity platform. Breadth meant the fraction of unique TCRs that were SARS-CoV-2-associated, whereas depth meant the fraction of total T cells that were SARS-CoV-2-associated. Using the MIRA data, each spike-specific TCR was assigned both to the spike region to which the TCR was reactive and to a CD4 or CD8 class. Log10-transformed breadth and depth values were compared by one-way ANOVA with Sidak's multiple comparisons tests. This immuneACCESS table, as held by TCRdb, lists in-frame sequences with V and J called but not all clones. Of the missing ones, under half trace to an unresolved V gene in checked studies; the others have no known cause. V and J calls and clone size come straight from that table; D and trimming were deduced from the DNA. The sample table lists 130,000 to 150,000 clones, 75% to 95% of them with a count of one. More than 3% of the sample belongs to the ten largest clones.

The sequence derives from an adult in good health. The chain employs TRBV15 and TRBJ2-1; no D gene is confidently identified. The starting material was peripheral blood, obtained on day 0 of AZD1222 vaccination. The CDR3 sequence is CATSRDSYNEQFF. Read as DNA, the sequence is TGTGCCACCAGCAGAGATAGCTACAATGAGCAGTTCTTC.